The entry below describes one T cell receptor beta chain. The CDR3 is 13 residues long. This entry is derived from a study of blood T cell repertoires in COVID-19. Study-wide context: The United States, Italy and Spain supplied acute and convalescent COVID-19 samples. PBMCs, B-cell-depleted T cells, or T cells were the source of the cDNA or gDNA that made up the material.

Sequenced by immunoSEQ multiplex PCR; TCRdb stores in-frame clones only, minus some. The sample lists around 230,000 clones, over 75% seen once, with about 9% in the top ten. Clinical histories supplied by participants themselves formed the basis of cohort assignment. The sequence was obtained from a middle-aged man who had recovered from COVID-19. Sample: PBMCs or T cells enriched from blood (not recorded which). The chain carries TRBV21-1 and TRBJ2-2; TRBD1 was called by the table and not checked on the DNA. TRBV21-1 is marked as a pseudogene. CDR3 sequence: CDVGRAESGELFF. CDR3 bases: TGTGACGTCGGCAGGGCTGAGTCCGGGGAGCTGTTTTTT.